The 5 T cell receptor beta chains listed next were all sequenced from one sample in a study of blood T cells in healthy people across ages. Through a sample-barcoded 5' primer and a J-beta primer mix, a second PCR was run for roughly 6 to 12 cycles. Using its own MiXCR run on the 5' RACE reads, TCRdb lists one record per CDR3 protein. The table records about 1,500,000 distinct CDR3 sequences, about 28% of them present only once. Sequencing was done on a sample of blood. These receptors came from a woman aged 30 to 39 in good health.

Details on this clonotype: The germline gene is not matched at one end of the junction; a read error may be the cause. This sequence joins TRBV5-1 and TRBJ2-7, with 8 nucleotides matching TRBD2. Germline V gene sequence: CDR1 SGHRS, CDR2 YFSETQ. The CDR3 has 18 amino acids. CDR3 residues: CVSSLGAQRGHISYEQYF. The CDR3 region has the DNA TGCGTCAGCAGCTTAGGGGCCCAGCGGGGGCACATCTCCTACGAGCAGTACTTC.

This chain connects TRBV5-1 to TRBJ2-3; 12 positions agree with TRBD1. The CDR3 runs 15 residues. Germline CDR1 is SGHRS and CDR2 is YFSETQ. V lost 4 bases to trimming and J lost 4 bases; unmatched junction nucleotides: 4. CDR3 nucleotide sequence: TGCGCCAGCAGCCTAGGGACAGGGGGCCCAGATACGCAGTATTTT. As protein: CASSLGTGGPDTQYF.

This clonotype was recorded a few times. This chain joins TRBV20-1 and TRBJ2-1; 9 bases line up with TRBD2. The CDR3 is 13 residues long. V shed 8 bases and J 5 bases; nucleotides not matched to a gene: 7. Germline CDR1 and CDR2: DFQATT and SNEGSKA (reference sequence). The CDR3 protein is CSKAGGFHNEQFF. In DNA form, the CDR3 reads TGCAGTAAGGCGGGGGGGTTTCACAATGAGCAGTTCTTC.

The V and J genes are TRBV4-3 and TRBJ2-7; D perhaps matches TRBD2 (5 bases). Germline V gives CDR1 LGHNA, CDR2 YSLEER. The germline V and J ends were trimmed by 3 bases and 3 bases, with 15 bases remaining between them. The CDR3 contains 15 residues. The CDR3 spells CASSQVVLGSYEQYF. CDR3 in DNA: TGCGCCAGCAGCCAGGTGGTGCTGGGGAGCTACGAGCAGTACTTC.

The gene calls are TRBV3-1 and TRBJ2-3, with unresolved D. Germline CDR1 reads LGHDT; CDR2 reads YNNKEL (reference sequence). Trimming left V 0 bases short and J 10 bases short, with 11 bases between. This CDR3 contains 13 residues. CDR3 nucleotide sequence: TGTGCCAGCAGCCAAGATCGACCGCGACCGCAGTATTTT. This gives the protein CASSQDRPRPQYF.